The 10 T cell receptor delta chains presented below share a single source sample, sequenced in a study of gamma-delta chains in newborns, infants, children. TCRdb re-processed the reads via CATT. The sample includes about 4,200 delta-chain clones, approximately 2% of them seen just once. Sequencing input: blood. All receptors derive from a child who was a newborn, infant or young child, either healthy, febrile or measles-vaccinated (not recorded which).

In its sample, this clone was seen a few times. A read error likely explains this, since a far larger clone differs by one base. The sample holds other DNA sequences that translate to the same CDR3. The gene calls are TRDV2 and TRDJ3; 7 bases align to TRDD3. Germline loops: CDR1 GEAIGNYY, CDR2 EKD. The CDR3 contains 19 residues. The CDR3 loop reads CACDTLGEAGSWDTRQMFF. The CDR3 DNA reads TGTGCCTGTGACACCTTGGGGGAAGCGGGCTCCTGGGACACCCGACAGATGTTCTTC.

This clone was detected a few times. The likely explanation is a read error, given a far larger clone one base away. The rearrangement joins TRDV2 to TRDJ3, with TRDD3 identical over 7 bases. CDR1 is GEAIGNYY and CDR2 is EKD in the germline V gene. CDR3 length equals 21 residues. V lost 2 bases and J lost 2; bases outside the gene matches: 17. The CDR3 DNA follows: TGTGCCTGTGACAACGACAGTACTGGGGATCGCAACCCCTGGGACACCCGACAGATGTTTTTC. Translation: CACDNDSTGDRNPWDTRQMFF.

This clone was counted only a few times. For this DNA, TCRdb reports the protein of a much larger clone, which diverges at residue 14, most likely from a read error; the protein presented here is translated directly from the DNA. The gene calls are TRDV2 and TRDJ3; D may match TRDD1 or TRDD3 (5 bases each). Germline CDR1 is GEAIGNYY and CDR2 is EKD. This CDR3 spans 18 amino acids. CDR3 sequence reads: CACDTVLNSSWDTQQMFF. The CDR3 DNA sequence: TGTGCCTGTGACACCGTACTGAATAGCTCCTGGGACACCCAACAGATGTTTTTC.

In the case of this clone: A far larger clone is off by one base, so a read error is likely. Other DNA variants within this sample encode the same CDR3. V is TRDV2 and J is TRDJ1; 7 bases line up with TRDD3. This CDR3 contains 15 residues. The germline gives CDR1 GEAIGNYY, CDR2 EKD. The CDR3 sequence: CACDKLGRYTDKLIF. The CDR3 DNA reads as TGTGCCTGTGACAAACTGGGGCGCTACACCGATAAACTCATTTTT.

About this clone itself: A far more abundant clone sits one base away, making this likely a read error. The identical CDR3 is also encoded by other nucleotide sequences in the sample. J is TRDJ1 and V is TRDV1; TRDD2 might be the D (5 bases). Germline V CDR1 and CDR2: TSWWSYY, QGS. CDR3 length equals 15 residues. CDR3 protein: CALGELCPRTDKLIF. CDR3 nucleotides: TGTGCTCTTGGGGAACTTTGTCCTAGAACCGATAAGCTCATCTTT.

This clone was recorded a few times. A far larger clone is a single base away, which makes a read error likely. Distinct nucleotide sequences in the sample also encode this CDR3. This chain connects TRDV2 to TRDJ3, with 12 bases that match TRDD3. Trimming cost V 4 bases and J 4 bases; bases outside gene matches: 13. CDR3 length equals 20 residues. Germline assignment: CDR1 GEAIGNYY and CDR2 EKD. In DNA, the CDR3 is TGTGCCTGTGATACCGGTACTGGGGGATACACGGCTTGGGACACCCGACAGATGTTTTTC. Protein product: CACDTGTGGYTAWDTRQMFF.

As concerns this clone: The TCRdb protein comes from a much larger clone and disagrees with this DNA's translation at residue 3, likely due to a read error; the protein given here is derived from the DNA. The chain is built from TRDV2 and TRDJ3; TRDD3 matches at 10 bases. Germline CDR1 GEAIGNYY, CDR2 EKD. The CDR3 length is 18 residues. The CDR3 reads CAGDTGGLFSWDTRQMFF. The CDR3, as DNA: TGTGCCGGTGACACTGGGGGATTATTTTCCTGGGACACCCGACAGATGTTTTTC.

This clone was recorded a few times. The protein held in TCRdb is that of a much larger clone and does not match this DNA's translation at residues 8 and 12, likely because of a read error; the protein shown is translated from the DNA. The rearrangement uses TRDV2 and TRDJ3; TRDD3 is a possible D gene (5 bases). The CDR3 contains 19 residues. Per germline, CDR1 GEAIGNYY and CDR2 EKD. The CDR3 nucleotides are TGTGCCTGTGACACCGTCAGGAATACGAGCTCCCGGGACACCCGACAGATGTTTTTC. Translation: CACDTVRNTSSRDTRQMFF.

This clone occurred a few times. TCRdb's listed protein matches a much larger clone and diverges from this DNA's translation at residue 5, likely through a read error; the protein shown comes from the DNA. The chain has TRDV2 and TRDJ3; a weak D match, TRDD3 (6 bases). This CDR3 has 15 residues. CDR1 and CDR2 from the germline V gene are GEAIGNYY and EKD. V was clipped by 3 bases and J by 3 bases, with 8 bases between them. The CDR3 DNA reads as TGTGCCTGTGACTCGGGATACTGGGACACCCGACAGATGTTTTTC. Its translation: CACDSGYWDTRQMFF.

A note on this clone: This likely reflects a read error, since a far larger clone is one base away. Distinct nucleotide sequences in the sample also encode this CDR3. The chain carries TRDV2 and TRDJ3; 7 nucleotides line up with TRDD3. Germline V gene sequence: CDR1 GEAIGNYY, CDR2 EKD. The CDR3 has 18 amino acids. V trimming: 0 bases; J trimming: 0 bases; junction bases outside the gene matches: 4. CDR3 bases: TGTGCCTGTGACACCTACTGGGGAAGCTCCTGGGACACCCGACAGATGTTTTTC. Translated, it gives CACDTYWGSSWDTRQMFF.